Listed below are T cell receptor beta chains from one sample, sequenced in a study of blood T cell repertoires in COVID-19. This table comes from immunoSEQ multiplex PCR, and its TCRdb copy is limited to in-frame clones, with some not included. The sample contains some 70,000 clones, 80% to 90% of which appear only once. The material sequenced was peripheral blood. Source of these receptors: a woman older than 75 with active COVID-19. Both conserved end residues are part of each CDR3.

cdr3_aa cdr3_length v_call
CASSQVVRGIGDTQYF 16 TRBV3-1/TRBV3-2
CASSPPAGGGYTF 13 TRBV18
CASSLAVLTGEQYF 14 TRBV5-1
CASSLRTSGNEQFF 14 TRBV7-8
CASSIQGNEQFF 12 TRBV25-1
CASSTQDRAETQYF 14 TRBV28
CASSAGTGRTEAFF 14 TRBV9
CASSLAGDRPLHF 13 TRBV7-8
CASSRTGTYEQYF 13 TRBV12-3/TRBV12-4
CASSVGGQKQGAKYSPLHF 19 TRBV9
CASSSLERRVDTGELFF 17 TRBV21-1
CASSLRTGSMYNEQFF 16 TRBV9
CASSLLGDRGHSPLHF 16 TRBV5-1
CASSIRAGTSYEQYF 15 TRBV19
CAISESLAGVYGDEQYF 17 TRBV10-3
CASSVVTQNTGELFF 15 TRBV9
CASRRTSGSYEQYF 14 TRBV28
CASSSGDTRTYEQYF 15 TRBV5-1
CASSLLGHRASGHTDTQYF 19 TRBV11-2
CASTSDRGYEQYF 13 TRBV27
CASSQGDRGAYNEQFF 16 TRBV4-3